This T cell receptor beta chain was captured in a study of cytomegalovirus exposure and HLA in healthy donors. Study as a whole: Researchers found that roughly 77% of a few hundred genotyped donors fell within the Caucasian-associated ancestry cluster.

In regard to this clone: The junction departs from the called germline gene at one end, perhaps through a read error.

Germline V gene data show CDR1 as SGHVS and CDR2 as FQNEAQ. CDR3 size: 14 residues. 60 Vbeta and 13 Jbeta primers were used in PCR. Produced via immunoSEQ multiplex PCR; TCRdb's table is partial and in-frame only. The sample yields fewer than 110,000 clones, 60% to 85% seen once. The source of this sequence is a man aged 50 or older in good health and CMV-seropositive. Sequencing was performed on PBMCs. The genes are TRBV7-8 and TRBJ1-5; D call uncertain. The CDR3 sequence: CASSLTGANQPQHF. CDR3 DNA sequence: TGTGCTAGCAGCTTAACGGGAGCAAATCAGCCCCAGCATTTT.